This TCR beta chain was identified in a study of T-cell memory formation after mild COVID-19. On the study more broadly: TCR clusters were mostly confined to one donor each. Study conclusions and caveats: Memory cells collected pre-infection included some clones that later responded, suggesting cross-reactive memory joined. Contracting clones from day 15 to 85 showed balanced CD4/CD8; later expanders favored CD4+.

About this clonotype: Its specificity is not known. Being one base from a much bigger clone, this may be a read error.

From germline, CDR1 is KGHDR and CDR2 SFDVKD. The CDR3 is made up of 11 amino acids. The germline V and J ends were trimmed by 4 bases and 4 bases, with 2 bases remaining between them. 5'RACE with constant-segment primers built TCRalpha and TCRbeta cDNA libraries with UMIs. Each CDR3 protein is one row after TCRdb ran MiXCR on the 5' RACE reads. The sample records around 450,000 distinct CDR3 sequences, 20% being singletons. The chain uses TRBV24-1 and TRBJ2-3; D is ambiguous. The TCR was taken from an adult woman who had mild COVID-19 (a few samples of this study predate the infection). Cell type and time point are not known. Material for sequencing was PBMCs or a T cell subset sorted from them (not recorded which). The CDR3 nucleotides read TGTGCCACCAGTGAGGCAGATACGCAGTATTTT. Amino acid sequence: CATSEADTQYF.